This TCR beta chain originates from a study of CD8 T cells in Susac syndrome. Reverse transcription used about 0.5 to 1 ug RNA and random hexamers. TCRdb passed the immunoSEQ multiplex PCR reads through MiXCR, listing each CDR3 protein once. The data show about 200,000 distinct CDR3 sequences, with nearly 97% seen just once and 0.093% held by the top ten. The CDR3 extends over 13 amino acids. The germline CDR1 and CDR2 sequences are MNHNY and SVGAGI (reference sequence). The V and J ends lost 8 bases and 3 bases respectively, with 14 bases between them. The V and J genes are TRBV6-6 and TRBJ2-7, with D perhaps matching TRBD2 (7 bases). Sample: CD4+ T cells from PBMCs. This clonotype was obtained from a human donor with multiple sclerosis. CDR3 coding DNA: TGTGCCAGCTGTGACGGGGGGCTCTACGAGCAGTACTTC. Protein sequence: CASCDGGLYEQYF.